This T cell receptor (beta chain) is drawn from a study of T-cell reconstitution after alpha-beta-depleted transplantation in children. Using unique molecular identifiers, the investigators prepared the TCRbeta library. TCRdb used MiXCR to reprocess the PCR reads, holding one entry per CDR3 protein. This sample has roughly 500,000 distinct CDR3 sequences, with about 30% found just once. V dropped 3 bases and J dropped 0 bases, with 14 bases sitting between them. Germline-derived CDR1 and CDR2 are MNHEY and SMNVEV (reference sequence). CDR3 length equals 16 residues. The V call is TRBV27, the J call TRBJ1-2; D not resolved. Specimen: PBMCs from the stem cell graft donor, collected from the stem cell graft. This receptor was taken from a human donor who donated a stem cell graft to a child with aplastic anemia. CDR3 loop: CASSLTGWQANYGYTF. CDR3 nucleotides: TGTGCCAGCAGTTTGACGGGGTGGCAAGCTAACTATGGCTACACCTTC.